This paragraph reports one T cell receptor (beta chain). Its antigen remains unknown. TCRdb's table, derived via immunoSEQ multiplex PCR, lists solely in-frame clones and lacks some. The table records roughly 25,000 clones, 75% to 85% of them present only once. This record belongs to a study of CD4 T cells in relation to SARS-CoV-2 and coronaviruses. Study-wide context: No peptide or an HIV-1 Nef peptide pool served as negative control.

There are 16 residues in the CDR3. Per the germline V gene, CDR1 is SGHTA and CDR2 is FQGTGA. The V and J ends lost 4 bases and 5 bases, in that order; junction bases with no gene match: 5. Before the COVID-19 pandemic, during about 2011-2019, CD4+ T cells were taken from unexposed donors. Isolation of CD4+ T cells took place after roughly nine days in culture. Sequenced material: CD4+ T cells from PBMCs, cultured in vitro. The TCR originated in a human donor in good health. J is TRBJ2-2 and V is TRBV7-3; 12 nucleotides line up with TRBD2. DNA of the CDR3: TGTGCCAGCAGCTGGGCCGGGACTAGCGGGACCGGGGAGCTGTTTTTT. It is translated as CASSWAGTSGTGELFF. The full variable domain, its missing parts supplied by reference TRBV7-3 and TRBJ2-2, is GAGVSQTPSNKVTEKGKYVELRCDPISGHTALYWYRQSLGQGPEFLIYFQGTGAADDSGLPNDRFFAVRPEGSVSTLKIQRTERGDSAVYLCASSWAGTSGTGELFFGEGSRLTVL.